The clone carrying this T cell receptor (beta chain) appeared a few times. Its antigen is currently unknown. This sample stems from a study of human T cells and chemical hapten exposure. Study-wide context: DPC 0.01% went on the upper back by patch test, with reading at 6 days. Study-level findings and limits: There were significantly more large CDR3 similarity clusters among expanded TCRs than among controls.

CDR1 and CDR2 (germline): PRHDT, FYEKMQ (reference sequence). The length of the CDR3 is 17 residues. With 6 bases removed from V and 1 base from J, the gap between germline ends came to 21 bases. Time point given: patch test 1, 2 weeks after DPC sensitization. Treatment described: therapeutic diphenylcyclopropenone sensitization with weekly scalp DPC. Donors, patients with alopecia ranging from 18 to 70 years old and judged suitable for DPC, provided samples. Library preparation tagged each individual cDNA molecule with a unique molecular identifier. MiXCR, applied by TCRdb to the RACE reads, yields one record per CDR3 protein. The data show 95,000 to 150,000 distinct CDR3 sequences, roughly an eighth seen once.

V usage is TRBV13 and J usage is TRBJ1-1; maybe TRBD1 (6 bases). The sequence came from a man aged 18 to 29 with alopecia areata. Some clones in this sample may be carry-over from other donors' samples. Sequencing was performed on whole blood, taken in connection with sensitization to the hapten diphenylcyclopropenone (DPC). As DNA, the CDR3 is TGTGCCAGCAGTCGTCTTACAGGGACGAGTGGGAACACTGAAGCTTTCTTT. Protein: CASSRLTGTSGNTEAFF.